This T cell receptor (beta chain) came from a study of blood T cell repertoires in COVID-19. CDR1 and CDR2 from the germline V gene are SGDLS and YYNGEE. Trimming cost V 3 bases and J 4 bases, with 13 bases left between them. The CDR3 runs to 15 residues. Method: immunoSEQ multiplex PCR; TCRdb's copy keeps in-frame clones and lacks some. The table shows roughly 340,000 clones, with 91% occurring only once. The chain employs TRBV9 and TRBJ2-2, with D maybe TRBD1 (5 bases). This receptor was identified in a woman between 18 and 29 years old who had recovered from COVID-19. Sequencing was done on a sample of peripheral blood. CDR3 residues: CASSGQGRGTGELFF. As DNA, the CDR3 is TGTGCCAGCAGCGGCCAGGGAAGGGGCACCGGGGAGCTGTTTTTT. Full variable domain (missing parts from reference TRBV9 and TRBJ2-2): DSGVTQTPKHLITATGQRVTLRCSPRSGDLSVYWYQQSLDQGLQFLIQYYNGEERAKGNILERFSAQQFPDLHSELNLSSLELGDSALYFCASSGQGRGTGELFFGEGSRLTVL.